Each of the 29 T cell receptor beta chains below was sequenced from the same sample in a study of beta chain features in type 1 diabetes. Reverse transcribing all isolated RNA meant expressed TCRB transcripts were sequenced. Sequenced by immunoSEQ multiplex PCR; TCRdb stores in-frame clones only, minus some. The sample has fewer than 900,000 clones, roughly a sixth seen once. The source material was naive CD4+ T cells from blood. The receptors shown here come from a woman between 18 and 30 years old in good health.

The chain couples TRBV5-4 to TRBJ2-2, with D maybe TRBD2 (5 bases). The V end was cut by 4 bases, the J end by 6 bases, with 19 bases between. From germline, CDR1 is SGHNT and CDR2 YYREEE (reference sequence). The CDR3 sequence is 16 residues long. Written as DNA, the CDR3 is TGTGCCAGCAGCGCTGACCTAACTCCGGGATCCGGGGAGCTGTTTTTT. Translated: CASSADLTPGSGELFF.

This chain joins TRBV27 and TRBJ2-1, with unresolved D. Trimming removed 6 bases at V and 0 bases at J, with 18 bases between. Germline V gives CDR1 MNHEY, CDR2 SMNVEV (reference sequence). The CDR3 contains 17 residues. The CDR3 sequence: CASSPYTTVSSYNEQFF. CDR3 DNA sequence: TGTGCCAGCAGCCCATACACCACGGTTAGCTCCTACAATGAGCAGTTCTTC.

This clone was observed a handful of times. The V call is TRBV7-2, the J call TRBJ2-2; TRBD1 matches 10 bases. The CDR3 is 14 residues long. The V gene's germline CDR1 is SGHTA and CDR2 FQGNSA. V lost 5 bases and J lost 7; bases outside the gene matches: 4. The CDR3 region is CASSRTGGSGELFF. The CDR3, as DNA: TGTGCCAGCAGCAGGACAGGGGGGAGCGGGGAGCTGTTTTTT. The variable domain in full, with the rest retrieved from reference TRBV7-2 and TRBJ2-2, is GAGVSQSPSNKVTEKGKDVELRCDPISGHTALYWYRQSLGQGLEFLIYFQGNSAPDKSGLPSDRFSAERTGGSVSTLTIQRTQQEDSAVYLCASSRTGGSGELFFGEGSRLTVL.

This clone has just a few counts. The chain employs TRBV29-1 and TRBJ2-5; no reliable D call. The DNA end is more similar to TRBJ2-7, so the J call may be wrong. The CDR3 has 14 amino acids. The germline CDR1 and CDR2 sequences are SQVTM and ANQGSEA. The CDR3 protein is CSVAATTNSYEQYF. The CDR3 region has the DNA TGCAGCGTCGCCGCAACAACGAACTCCTACGAGCAGTACTTC.

The rearrangement uses TRBV28 and TRBJ2-1; 10 nucleotides match TRBD2. J gave up 4 bases and V 8 bases, and 8 bases lay outside the gene matches. CDR1 and CDR2 from the germline V gene are MDHEN and SYDVKM. CDR3 size: 15 residues. CDR3 region: CASSSRTSGYNEQFF. In nucleotides, the CDR3 is TGTGCCAGCTCTAGCCGGACTAGCGGTTACAATGAGCAGTTCTTC.

This clone was counted a few times. Other DNA sequences in the same sample also yield this CDR3. The J gene is TRBJ2-3, the V gene TRBV18; TRBD2 matches at 7 bases. The CDR3 totals 14 residues. CDR1 and CDR2 from the germline V gene are KGHSH and LQKENI. V lost 2 bases to trimming and J lost 1 base; unmatched junction nucleotides: 0. The CDR3 sequence is CASSPTSGTDTQYF. For the CDR3, the DNA is TGTGCCAGCTCACCAACTAGCGGCACAGATACGCAGTATTTT.

This clone occurred a few times. One end of the junction fails to match germline, which may point to a read error. This specimen includes other DNA sequences encoding the same CDR3. The genes are TRBV7-7 and TRBJ1-5, with D uncertain. Germline V gene data show CDR1 as SSHAT and CDR2 as FNYEAQ (reference sequence). The length of the CDR3 is 16 residues. The CDR3 is CASSLGSGDGNQPQHF. The CDR3 region has the DNA TGTGCTAGCAGCTTAGGTTCTGGGGATGGCAATCAGCCCCAGCATTTT.

The chain carries TRBV7-6 and TRBJ1-3; D uncertain. Germline CDR1 is SGHVS and CDR2 is FNYEAQ. Trimming removed 7 bases at V and 4 bases at J, with 2 bases between. The length of the CDR3 is 10 residues. This CDR3 reads CASKGNTIYF. In DNA, the CDR3 is TGTGCCAGCAAGGGAAACACCATATATTTT.

This clone has only a few counts. The rearrangement uses TRBV2 and TRBJ2-1, with D unclear. The CDR3 is 14 residues long. The germline V and J ends were trimmed by 6 bases and 0 bases, with 9 bases remaining between them. Germline CDR1 SNHLY, CDR2 FYNNEI. The CDR3 nucleotides are TGTGCCAGCAGGAGACTCACCTCCTACAATGAGCAGTTCTTC. Its translation is CASRRLTSYNEQFF.

In this sample, this clone turned up a few times. The chain recombines TRBV10-3 with TRBJ2-7; D is undetermined. This CDR3 spans 14 amino acids. In germline, CDR1 is ENHRY, CDR2 SYGVKD. Trimming removed 0 bases from V and 2 bases from J, with 8 bases in between. CDR3 sequence: CAISESIGPYEQYF. The CDR3, as DNA: TGTGCCATCAGTGAGTCGATTGGACCCTACGAGCAGTACTTC.

The V gene is TRBV15, the J gene TRBJ2-1; 11 bases are a match to TRBD2. The V gene's germline CDR1 is LNHNV and CDR2 YYDKDF (reference sequence). The CDR3 is made up of 18 amino acids. V lost 0 bases to trimming and J lost 6 bases; unmatched junction nucleotides: 10. The CDR3 is CATSRDSFTSGSPNEQFF. DNA for the CDR3: TGTGCCACCAGCAGAGATTCCTTTACTAGCGGGAGTCCCAATGAGCAGTTCTTC.

There are a few counts of this clone. This may stem from a read error, because a much larger clone lies one nucleotide away. The chain is built from TRBV7-8 and TRBJ2-5; D unresolved. Germline CDR1 and CDR2: SGHVS and FQNEAQ. Trimming took off 1 base at V and 4 bases at J, with 1 base between the two ends. This CDR3 contains 11 residues. The CDR3 here is CASSLVETQYF. Written as DNA, the CDR3 is TGTGCCAGCAGCTTAGTAGAGACCCAGTACTTC.

There are a few counts of this clone. The chain employs TRBV2 and TRBJ1-2; D call uncertain. The CDR3 contains 13 residues. V gave up 8 bases and J gave up 2 bases, with 12 bases separating them. CDR1 and CDR2 (germline): SNHLY, FYNNEI. CDR3 coding DNA: TGTGCCAGCGGGCCCGAGGTGAACTATGGCTACACCTTC. This gives the protein CASGPEVNYGYTF.

V usage is TRBV27 and J usage is TRBJ1-2; 10 nucleotides line up with TRBD1. The CDR3 runs to 16 residues. With V trimmed by 5 bases and J by 5 bases, 11 bases remained unmatched. Germline assignment: CDR1 MNHEY and CDR2 SMNVEV (reference sequence). The CDR3 here is CASSPTPGQGMYGYTF. The CDR3 DNA sequence: TGTGCCAGCAGTCCGACTCCGGGACAGGGGATGTATGGCTACACCTTC.

The chain is built from TRBV2 and TRBJ2-2; D is unresolved. The CDR3 totals 14 residues. The V gene's germline CDR1 is SNHLY and CDR2 FYNNEI. Trimming stripped 4 bases from V and 2 bases from J, with 8 bases between. CDR3 bases: TGTGCCAGCAGTGTGGATCATAACACCGGGGAGCTGTTTTTT. It codes for CASSVDHNTGELFF.

This clone was picked up a small number of times. The rearrangement links TRBV11-1 to TRBJ2-1, with 16 bases matching TRBD2. The CDR3 is made up of 19 amino acids. Per germline, CDR1 SGHAT and CDR2 FQDESV (reference sequence). V lost 5 bases, J lost 1 base, and 8 bases stayed unmatched. In DNA form, the CDR3 reads TGTGCCAGCAGCGGGGGACTAGCGGGAGGGCCTGGGTCCTACAATGAGCAGTTCTTC. Residues: CASSGGLAGGPGSYNEQFF.

CDR3 coding DNA: TGTGCCAGCAGCTTAGGGGACAGGGCACGGAACACCATATATTTT. Protein product: CASSLGDRARNTIYF. This chain uses TRBV7-9 with TRBJ1-3, with TRBD1 identical over 9 bases. There are 15 residues in the CDR3. V was pared by 1 base and J by 7 bases, with 5 bases of the junction left unmatched. Germline CDR1 SEHNR, CDR2 FQNEAQ (reference sequence). The full variable domain, with the rest looked up from reference TRBV7-9 and TRBJ1-3, is DTGVSQNPRHKITKRGQNVTFRCDPISEHNRLYWYRQTLGQGPEFLTYFQNEAQLEKSRLLSDRFSAERPKGSFSTLEIQRTEQGDSAMYLCASSLGDRARNTIYFGEGSWLTVV.

The chain couples TRBV6-5 to TRBJ2-7; D is tentatively TRBD1 or TRBD2 (5 bases each). Per germline, CDR1 MNHEY and CDR2 SVGAGI. The CDR3 spans 14 residues. Trimming pared 1 base from V and 2 bases from J, leaving 9 bases between. CDR3 in amino acids: CASSYFGTTYEQYF. The CDR3 region has the DNA TGTGCCAGCAGTTACTTCGGGACCACCTACGAGCAGTACTTC.

In its sample, this clone was seen a few times. The chain recombines TRBV27 with TRBJ1-2, with 8 bases lining up with TRBD1. Trimming took 5 bases from V and 4 from J; bases not matched to a gene: 3. Germline V gene lookup returns CDR1 MNHEY and CDR2 SMNVEV (reference sequence). CDR3 length equals 13 residues. The CDR3 is CASSRQGSYGYTF. CDR3 nucleotide sequence: TGTGCCAGCAGTCGACAGGGGAGCTATGGCTACACCTTC.

V gene TRBV27 combines with J gene TRBJ1-1, with D perhaps TRBD1 (5 bases). Trimming cost V 7 bases and J 4 bases, with 25 bases left between them. The CDR3 loop spans 17 amino acids. CDR1 and CDR2 from the germline V gene are MNHEY and SMNVEV (reference sequence). DNA of the CDR3: TGTGCCAGCAAAGTTTATTACCTCCCCCAGGGCGGCACTGAAGCTTTCTTT. This encodes CASKVYYLPQGGTEAFF.

The chain couples TRBV28 to TRBJ2-5; D uncertain. Per the germline V gene, CDR1 is MDHEN and CDR2 is SYDVKM. The CDR3 is 10 amino acids. The germline V and J ends were trimmed by 8 bases and 7 bases, with 8 bases remaining between them. In nucleotides, the CDR3 is TGTGCCAGCCCTTCGGGGACCCAGTACTTC. It specifies CASPSGTQYF.

This clone was counted a few times. The rearrangement joins TRBV11-2 to TRBJ1-4; maybe TRBD1 (6 bases). Trimming shortened V by 4 bases and J by 0 bases, and 9 bases separated the two germline ends. CDR3 length: 15 amino acids. Germline CDR1 reads SGHAT; CDR2 reads FQNNGV. The CDR3 loop reads CASSWGGTTNEKLFF. The CDR3 coding sequence is TGTGCCAGCAGCTGGGGGGGCACAACTAATGAAAAACTGTTTTTT.

J is TRBJ1-2 and V is TRBV6-5; D remains ambiguous. This CDR3 has 13 amino acids. CDR1 is MNHEY, CDR2 SVGAGI, per germline. The V end lost 7 bases, the J end lost 8 bases, and 17 bases lay between the germline ends. CDR3 loop: CASTKNRSGGYTF. CDR3 bases: TGTGCCAGCACCAAAAACCGGAGTGGCGGCTACACCTTC.

In its sample, this clone was seen a few times. V gene TRBV7-2 combines with J gene TRBJ2-1; D remains ambiguous. Between the trimmed V and J ends, which lost 10 bases and 2 bases, there was a span of 9 bases. Germline values: CDR1 SGHTA, CDR2 FQGNSA. The length of the CDR3 is 12 residues. CDR3: CATGVPYNEQFF. The CDR3 coding sequence is TGTGCCACCGGAGTCCCCTACAATGAGCAGTTCTTC.

This clone was seen a few times. CDR3 sequence: CASSESFISFYEQYF. In DNA form, the CDR3 reads TGTGCCAGCAGTGAAAGTTTTATAAGCTTCTACGAGCAGTACTTC. The J gene is TRBJ2-7, the V gene TRBV2; D is unresolved. Germline V CDR1 and CDR2: SNHLY, FYNNEI. The ends were cut back, 2 bases at V and 3 bases at J, with 14 bases in the middle. The CDR3 is 15 amino acids.

This clone was counted between two and nine times. Within the sample, other DNA sequences also encode this same CDR3. This sequence joins TRBV7-2 and TRBJ2-5; unclear D gene. CDR3 length: 11 amino acids. V lost 2 bases, J lost 4 bases, and 2 bases lay in between. CDR1 is SGHTA, CDR2 FQGNSA, per germline. This CDR3 reads CASSLTETQYF. The CDR3 DNA is TGTGCCAGCAGCTTAACAGAGACCCAGTACTTC.

This chain uses TRBV4-3 with TRBJ1-2; D gene unclear. The germline V and J ends were trimmed by 4 bases and 7 bases, with 22 bases remaining between them. Germline CDR1 LGHNA, CDR2 YSLEER. This CDR3 region has 16 residues. CDR3 DNA sequence: TGCGCCAGCAGCCTCCTCCTTATGGGGAATAAAGGTGGCTACACCTTC. Translation gives CASSLLLMGNKGGYTF.

The gene calls are TRBV27 and TRBJ2-7, with 9 positions matching TRBD1. The CDR3 is made up of 15 amino acids. The V gene's germline CDR1 is MNHEY and CDR2 SMNVEV (reference sequence). J gave up 3 bases and V 6 bases, and 9 bases lay outside the gene matches. CDR3 in amino acids: CASSTDRGSGYEQYF. Here the CDR3 DNA reads TGTGCCAGCAGCACCGACAGGGGGTCGGGCTACGAGCAGTACTTC.

This chain connects TRBV27 to TRBJ2-3, with 10 bases lining up with TRBD1. CDR3 size: 14 residues. The germline gives CDR1 MNHEY, CDR2 SMNVEV (reference sequence). The V gene end was trimmed by 8 bases and the J gene end by 3 bases; junction bases not matched to a gene: 5. CDR3 DNA sequence: TGTGCCAGCCAGACAGGGGGCTGGACAGATACGCAGTATTTT. Protein sequence: CASQTGGWTDTQYF.